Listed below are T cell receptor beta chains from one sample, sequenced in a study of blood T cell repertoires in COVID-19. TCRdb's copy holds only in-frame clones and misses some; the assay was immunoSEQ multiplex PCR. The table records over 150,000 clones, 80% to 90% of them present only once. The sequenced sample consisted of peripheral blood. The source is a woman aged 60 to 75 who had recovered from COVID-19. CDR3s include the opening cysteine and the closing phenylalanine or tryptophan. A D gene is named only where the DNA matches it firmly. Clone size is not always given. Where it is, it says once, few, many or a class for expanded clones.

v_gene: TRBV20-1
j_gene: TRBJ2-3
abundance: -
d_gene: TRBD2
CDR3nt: TGCAGTGCTAGTAGCGGGGGAAGCTTCACGCAGTATTTT
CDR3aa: CSASSGGSFTQYF

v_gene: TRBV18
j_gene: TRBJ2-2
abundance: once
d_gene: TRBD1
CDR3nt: TGTGCCAGCTCACCATCCTACGGACAGGGCACCGGGGAGCTGTTTTTT
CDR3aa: CASSPSYGQGTGELFF

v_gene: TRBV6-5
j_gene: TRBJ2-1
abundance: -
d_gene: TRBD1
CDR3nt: TGTGCCAGCAGCAGGACCCAGGGGGATGAGCAGTTCTTC
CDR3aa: CASSRTQGDEQFF

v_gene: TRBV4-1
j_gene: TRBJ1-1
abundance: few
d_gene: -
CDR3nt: TGCGCCAGCAGGATACCCGGGGGATGGGCTGAAGCTTTCTTT
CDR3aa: CASRIPGGWAEAFF

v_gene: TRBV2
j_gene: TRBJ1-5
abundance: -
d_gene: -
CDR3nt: TGTGCCAGCAGGGGCCCCCCCATAAATAGCAATCAGCCCCAGCATTTT
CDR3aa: CASRGPPINSNQPQHF

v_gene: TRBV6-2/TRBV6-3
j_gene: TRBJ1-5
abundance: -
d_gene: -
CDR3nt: TGTGCCAGCAGTTACTCGTCGGGTAGGACAGTGTTTCAGCCCCAGCATTTT
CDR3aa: CASSYSSGRTVFQPQHF

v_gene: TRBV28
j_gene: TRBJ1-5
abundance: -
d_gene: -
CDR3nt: TGTGCCAGCAGGGGAGGCAGCAATCAGCCCCAGCATTTT
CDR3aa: CASRGGSNQPQHF

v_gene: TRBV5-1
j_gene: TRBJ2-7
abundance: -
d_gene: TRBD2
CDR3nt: TGCGCCAGCAGGGCTTTAGCGGGGGGCTCCTACGAGCAGTACTTC
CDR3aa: CASRALAGGSYEQYF

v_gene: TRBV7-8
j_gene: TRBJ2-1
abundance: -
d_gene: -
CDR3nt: TGTGCCAGCCGCATAAAAGGGGACTCCTACAATGAGCAGTTCTTC
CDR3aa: CASRIKGDSYNEQFF

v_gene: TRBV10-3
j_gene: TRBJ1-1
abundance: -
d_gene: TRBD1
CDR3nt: TGTGCCATCAGCAAGACAGGGATAATGAACACTGAAGCTTTCTTT
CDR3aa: CAISKTGIMNTEAFF

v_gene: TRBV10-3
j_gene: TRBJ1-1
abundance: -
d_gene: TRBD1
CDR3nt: TGTGCCATCAGTGAGGGGACAGGGTACATGAACACTGAAGCTTTCTTT
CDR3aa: CAISEGTGYMNTEAFF

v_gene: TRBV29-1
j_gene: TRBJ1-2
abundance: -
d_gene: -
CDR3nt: TGCAGCGCGTGGACAGAAACTAACTATGGCTACACCTTC
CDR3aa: CSAWTETNYGYTF

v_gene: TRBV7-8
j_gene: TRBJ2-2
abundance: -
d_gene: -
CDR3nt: TGTGCCAGCAGCTTAGCTGCAGGGTTCACCGGGGAGCTGTTTTTT
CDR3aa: CASSLAAGFTGELFF

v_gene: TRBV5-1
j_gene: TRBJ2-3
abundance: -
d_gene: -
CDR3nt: TGCGCCAGCAGCTTGGGCCAGAGCACAGATACGCAGTATTTT
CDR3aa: CASSLGQSTDTQYF

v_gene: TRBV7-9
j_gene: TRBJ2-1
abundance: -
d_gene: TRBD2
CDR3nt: TGTGCCAGCAGCCCTCCCCTAGCGGGGGGGCCCCGTTACAATGAGCAGTTCTTC
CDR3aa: CASSPPLAGGPRYNEQFF

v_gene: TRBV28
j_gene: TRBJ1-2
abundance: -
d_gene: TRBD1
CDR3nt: TGTGCCAGCAGTCTATTTGGGGCAGGGACAGGGGGCTTAGGCTACACCTTC
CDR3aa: CASSLFGAGTGGLGYTF

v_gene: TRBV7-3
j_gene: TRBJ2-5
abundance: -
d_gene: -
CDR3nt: TGTGCCAGCAGCCGAAACGCCCCTCTAGCGCAAGAGACCCAGTACTTC
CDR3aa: CASSRNAPLAQETQYF

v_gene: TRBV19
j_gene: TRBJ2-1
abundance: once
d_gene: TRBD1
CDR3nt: TGTGCCAGTAGTATAGCGTCGGCGACAGGGGGCTTCTATGAGCAGTTCTTC
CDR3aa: CASSIASATGGFYEQFF

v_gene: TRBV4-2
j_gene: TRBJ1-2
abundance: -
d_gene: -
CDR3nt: TGTGCCAGCAGCCAAGGGGGCAGAACTAACTATGGCTACACCTTC
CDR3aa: CASSQGGRTNYGYTF

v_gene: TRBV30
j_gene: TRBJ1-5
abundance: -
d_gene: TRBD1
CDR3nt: TGTGCCCACCAACAGGGGGCCAGTCAGCCCCAGCATTTT
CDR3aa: CAHQQGASQPQHF

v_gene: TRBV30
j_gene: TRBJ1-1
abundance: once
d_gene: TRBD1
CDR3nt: TGTGCCTGGAGTGTGGGACAGGGAGGTTTAGCTTTCTTT
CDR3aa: CAWSVGQGGLAFF

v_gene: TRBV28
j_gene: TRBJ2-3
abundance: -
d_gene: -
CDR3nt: TGTGCCAGCAGTTCCCCGGGGAGCACAGATACGCAGTATTTT
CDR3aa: CASSSPGSTDTQYF

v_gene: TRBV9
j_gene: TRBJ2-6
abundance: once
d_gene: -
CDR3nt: TGTGCCAGCAGCCCCCCAGGGTACTCTGGGGCCAACGTCCTGACTTTC
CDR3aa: CASSPPGYSGANVLTF

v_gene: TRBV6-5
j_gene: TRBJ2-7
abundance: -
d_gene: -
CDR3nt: TGTGCCAGCAGTTACGGTAGCCATTACGAGCAGTACTTC
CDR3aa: CASSYGSHYEQYF